The 5 T cell receptor beta chains reported below all come from one sample, sequenced in a study of blood T cell repertoires in COVID-19. Some clones are missing from TCRdb's copy, which holds only in-frame ones; the method was immunoSEQ multiplex PCR. This table has about 160,000 clones, roughly 86% appearing once. Sequencing input: peripheral blood. The receptors originated from a man aged 45 to 65 with active or convalescent COVID-19.

V usage is TRBV6-5 and J usage is TRBJ1-1; TRBD1 is a possible D gene (5 bases). The V and J ends lost 5 bases and 10 bases respectively, with 17 bases between them. Germline V gene data show CDR1 as MNHEY and CDR2 as SVGAGI. The CDR3 sequence is 13 residues long. CDR3 nucleotides: TGTGCCAGCAGTCCTCCCCAGGGTACGGTAGCTTTCTTT. Protein sequence: CASSPPQGTVAFF.

V usage is TRBV24-1 and J usage is TRBJ1-5; D not resolved. V lost 3 bases and J lost 5, with 10 bases in between. Germline values: CDR1 KGHDR, CDR2 SFDVKD. The CDR3 runs 14 residues. CDR3 nucleotide sequence: TGTGCCACCAGTGATGTAACAGCCGATCAGCCCCAGCATTTT. Its protein product is CATSDVTADQPQHF.

The chain's CDR3 is CASSPLTGGAVTDTQYF. CDR3 DNA sequence: TGTGCCAGCAGCCCCCTGACAGGGGGCGCAGTAACAGATACGCAGTATTTT. J is TRBJ2-3 and V is TRBV7-9, with 10 bases that match TRBD1. Germline values: CDR1 SEHNR, CDR2 FQNEAQ (reference sequence). This CDR3 region has 17 residues. The junction had 11 bases not matched to a gene; V was cut back by 5 bases and J by 3 bases.

V gene TRBV27 combines with J gene TRBJ1-6, with 7 bases that match TRBD1. The CDR3 spans 16 residues. Per germline, CDR1 MNHEY and CDR2 SMNVEV (reference sequence). J was trimmed by 2 bases and V by 3 bases; bases with no gene match: 4. The CDR3 loop reads CASSFLTGTYNSPLHF. DNA for the CDR3: TGTGCCAGCAGTTTTCTGACAGGGACCTATAATTCACCCCTCCACTTT.

This chain joins TRBV21-1 and TRBJ1-5; TRBD1 is taken as the D call from the table, unchecked against the DNA. TRBV21-1 is listed as a pseudogene. The CDR3 is made up of 14 amino acids. This CDR3 is CASIIRTGDQPQHF. CDR3 nucleotide sequence: TGTGCCAGCATCATCCGGACAGGGGATCAGCCCCAGCATTTT.